This TCR beta chain appears in the sequencing data of a study of T cells in narcolepsy. Regarding this clone: Its antigen is not identified.

Profiling relied on immunoSEQ multiplex PCR, and the TCRdb table lists in-frame clones only, not all of them. The table records 27,000 or so clones, over 75% of them present only once. Study outcomes and limitations: In some patient and control memory CD4+ samples, autoreactive clones were absent. Autoreactive HCRT-specific and TRIB2-specific clonotypes were marked in same-patient CSF-versus-blood CD4+ comparisons. Autoreactive clonotypes reportedly recurred in blood of same and different patients, not controls.

Germline CDR1 reads MGHDK; CDR2 reads SYGVNS. The CDR3 contains 16 residues. Between the trimmed V and J ends, which lost 2 bases and 5 bases, there was a span of 16 bases. The genes are TRBV25-1 and TRBJ2-1; weak D call: TRBD2 (6 bases). The sequenced sample was memory (CD45RA-) CD4+ T cells from blood. The receptor's source is a human donor in good health. The DNA for the CDR3 is TGTGCCAGCAGTGAAAAGCCGGGGGTACTAAACAATGAGCAGTTCTTC. Translated: CASSEKPGVLNNEQFF.